This T cell receptor beta chain was sequenced for a study of T cell responses to AZD1222 COVID-19 vaccine (dated by TCRdb to the early 2020s). Context from the whole study: AZD1222 recipients whose second dose came at about 4 weeks and those whose second dose came at about 12 weeks were combined into one group, since spike-specific TCR depth and breadth did not differ between the two schedules. TCR sequencing covered roughly 230 trial participants: approximately 200 given two doses of AZD1222 and 26 given two doses of MenACWY control vaccine. Trial participants were enrolled into age subgroups of 18-55, 56-69 and 70-plus years, which contained approximately 150, 28 and 58 TCR-sequenced participants, respectively.

This specimen's time point label, interpreted: baseline before first vaccination. Samples from vaccinated people were obtained from the UK trials COV001 and COV002, which included a single-blind randomized controlled phase 2/3 trial of AZD1222 (ChAdOx1 nCoV-19) in healthy adults. Trial participant PBMC samples were collected at day 0 and day 28 after the second dose for TCRbeta chain sequencing. The CDR3 regions of human TCRbeta chains were analyzed by immunosequencing. In the authors' own workflow: Repertoire TCRs were matched against a reference library of SARS-CoV-2-specific TCRs generated with the MIRA antigen-specificity platform. Breadth was defined as the fraction of unique TCRs that were SARS-CoV-2-associated, and depth was defined as the fraction of total T cells that were SARS-CoV-2-associated. Using the MIRA data, each spike-specific TCR was mapped to the spike region that the TCR reacts to and placed in a CD4 or CD8 class. Log10-transformed breadth and depth values were compared by one-way ANOVA with Sidak's multiple comparisons tests. The source is immuneACCESS, and TCRdb retained only in-frame sequences with V and J called. Part of the clones is not carried over; for the studies checked, unresolved V genes explain less than half of this, and the remainder is unexplained. Clone size and V and J calls were adopted from that table, with D and trimming inferred from the DNA. The sample table records about 150,000 clones; 90% of these occur just once. 1.8% of the sample is taken by the ten largest.

The full study reports these points: Most participants were white British and females outnumbered males, and the authors suggested that clonal diversity may have been underestimated. Because no day 14 peak-response samples were available, repertoires were characterized only after the peak T cell response. In the small 56-69-year group, the increase in depth fell short of significance, most likely because of low power. Conclusions about previously exposed vaccinees were limited because only a handful of AZD1222 recipients were SARS-CoV-2 seropositive at baseline. After two AZD1222 doses, spike-specific TCR breadth and depth were significantly higher than at day 0 and than in MenACWY recipients. Nearly half of unique spike-specific TCRs reportedly recognized epitopes outside regions mutated in the B.1.351 and B.1.1.7 variants. CD4 TCRs associated with the vaccine covered the entire spike protein, and the dominant responses were in regions 160-218 and 743-854.

As concerns this clone: Its target antigen remains unknown. No qualities accompany the bases; no much larger clone lies one base away.

This specimen consisted of peripheral blood, obtained on day 0 of AZD1222 vaccination. The TCR originated in an adult in good health.

The DNA reads as follows: TGTGCCAGCGACAGGACTGGCTATGGCTACACCTTC. This translates into CASDRTGYGYTF. This chain is built from TRBV28 and TRBJ1-2; D gene: possibly TRBD1, on 6 matching bases. Taken from the germline V gene, the CDR1 and CDR2 loops are MDHEN and SYDVKM. From cysteine to phenylalanine, the CDR3 is 12 amino acids long. The sequence is cut down to CDR3 DNA, 36 bases in frame from base 1. V is clipped by 8 bases and J by 4 bases, and the sequence between their germline boundaries is 11 bases long.